One sample yielded the 28 T cell receptor beta chains listed below, sequenced in a study of blood T cell repertoires in COVID-19. Repertoires were generated with immunoSEQ multiplex PCR, while TCRdb's copy carries only in-frame clones and drops some. The sample has about 68,000 clones, about 91% seen once. What was sequenced was peripheral blood. All receptors come from a man aged 50-60 years with active COVID-19.

This sequence joins TRBV19 and TRBJ2-4, with 8 bases identical to TRBD1. With 5 bases clipped from V and 5 bases from J, the junction kept 5 bases outside the gene matches. The CDR3 spans 14 residues. Germline-derived CDR1 and CDR2 are LNHDA and SQIVND (reference sequence). CDR3 residues: CASSDRGRENIQYF. DNA for the CDR3: TGTGCCAGTAGTGACAGGGGTCGGGAAAACATTCAGTACTTC. Complete variable domain (other parts from reference TRBV19 and TRBJ2-4): DGGITQSPKYLFRKEGQNVTLSCEQNLNHDAMYWYRQDPGQGLRLIYYSQIVNDFQKGDIAEGYSVSREKKESFPLTVTSAQKNPTAFYLCASSDRGRENIQYFGAGTRLSVL.

The genes are TRBV6-6 and TRBJ2-2, with a tentative D call TRBD1 (5 bases). With 5 bases removed from V and 4 bases from J, the gap between germline ends came to 20 bases. The germline V gene encodes CDR1 MNHNY and CDR2 SVGAGI (reference sequence). The CDR3 totals 17 residues. CDR3 sequence: CASSRSSGGAATGELFF. In DNA form, the CDR3 reads TGTGCCAGCAGTCGCAGTTCGGGTGGGGCGGCCACCGGGGAGCTGTTTTTT.

This rearrangement joins TRBV19 to TRBJ2-6; D remains unclear. The CDR3 loop spans 14 amino acids. Germline V gene data show CDR1 as LNHDA and CDR2 as SQIVND (reference sequence). V was clipped by 6 bases and J by 0 bases, with 6 bases between them. CDR3 sequence: CASRVSSGANVLTF. The CDR3 nucleotides read TGTGCCAGTAGGGTTAGCTCTGGGGCCAACGTCCTGACTTTC.

The chain carries TRBV5-6 and TRBJ1-2; D is unresolved. The CDR3 is 15 amino acids. V shed 0 bases and J shed 2 bases, with 11 bases lying between them. CDR1 is SGHDT and CDR2 is YYEEEE in the germline V gene. CDR3 sequence reads: CASSLEEGINYGYTF. The CDR3 nucleotides are TGTGCCAGCAGCTTGGAGGAGGGCATAAACTATGGCTACACCTTC.

CDR3 protein: CAIRTGTGHGYTF. The CDR3 region has the DNA TGTGCCATCAGAACCGGGACAGGGCATGGCTACACCTTC. V usage is TRBV10-3 and J usage is TRBJ1-2, with 9 nucleotides matching TRBD1. With V trimmed by 6 bases and J by 6 bases, 5 bases remained unmatched. Germline-derived CDR1 and CDR2 are ENHRY and SYGVKD. The CDR3 is 13 residues long.

The chain carries TRBV5-1 and TRBJ2-2; maybe TRBD2 (5 bases). The germline V gene encodes CDR1 SGHRS and CDR2 YFSETQ. The length of the CDR3 is 14 residues. V lost 4 bases to trimming and J lost 7 bases, with 14 bases between them. The CDR3 here is CASSRLADDGELFF. The CDR3 DNA sequence: TGCGCCAGCAGCAGGCTAGCTGACGACGGGGAGCTGTTTTTT.

This chain uses TRBV2 with TRBJ2-7, with TRBD1 matching over 8 bases. The CDR3 is 13 residues long. V was clipped by 5 bases and J by 6 bases; unmatched bases: 6. Per germline, CDR1 SNHLY and CDR2 FYNNEI. The CDR3 region has the DNA TGTGCCAGCAGTAGGACAGGGATAGGCGAGCAGTACTTC. Translated, it gives CASSRTGIGEQYF.

This clone showed up just once. The rearrangement links TRBV10-2 to TRBJ2-3; TRBD2 agrees at 7 bases. Looked up from germline, CDR1 is WSHSY and CDR2 is SAAADI. The CDR3 runs to 15 residues. Losses at the gene ends were 8 bases for V and 2 bases for J; bases not matched to a gene: 10. The DNA of the CDR3 is TGCGCCAGCTCGCGTGGGGCGGGGGACACAGATACGCAGTATTTT. Its protein is CASSRGAGDTDTQYF.

The chain links TRBV7-9 to TRBJ1-1; D is ambiguous. Germline V CDR1 and CDR2: SEHNR, FQNEAQ (reference sequence). The CDR3 covers 13 residues. Trimming removed 1 base at V and 0 bases at J, with 3 bases between. CDR3 nucleotide sequence: TGTGCCAGCAGCTTAGACATGAACACTGAAGCTTTCTTT. Translating it yields CASSLDMNTEAFF.

The rearrangement joins TRBV6-2 or TRBV6-3 to TRBJ2-3, with 8 bases lining up with TRBD2. The CDR3 is 15 residues long. V trimming: 2 bases; J trimming: 5 bases; junction bases outside the gene matches: 6. Per the germline V gene, CDR1 is MNHEY and CDR2 is SVGEGT. CDR3 bases: TGTGCCAGCAGTTACGACGGGGGGGCCTTAGATACGCAGTATTTT. The encoded protein is CASSYDGGALDTQYF.

The CDR3 sequence: CASSKLAGDQPQHF. CDR3 DNA: TGTGCCAGCAGTAAGCTCGCCGGAGATCAGCCCCAGCATTTT. The V call is TRBV2, the J call TRBJ1-5; D not resolved. The CDR3 sequence is 14 residues long. Trimming shortened V by 5 bases and J by 5 bases, and 13 bases separated the two germline ends. CDR1 and CDR2 from the germline V gene are SNHLY and FYNNEI. The full variable domain, in which reference TRBV2 and TRBJ1-5 provide the parts outside the CDR3, is EPEVTQTPSHQVTQMGQEVILRCVPISNHLYFYWYRQILGQKVEFLVSFYNNEISEKSEIFDDQFSVERPDGSNFTLKIRSTKLEDSAMYFCASSKLAGDQPQHFGDGTRLSIL.

The chain is built from TRBV7-9 and TRBJ2-5; TRBD2 agrees at 9 bases. CDR1 and CDR2 (germline): SEHNR, FQNEAQ (reference sequence). This CDR3 is 14 amino acids long. V shed 5 bases and J 1 base; nucleotides not matched to a gene: 2. The CDR3 is CASSISGGQETQYF. The CDR3 region has the DNA TGTGCCAGCAGCATTAGCGGGGGCCAAGAGACCCAGTACTTC.

The rearrangement joins TRBV5-1 to TRBJ1-4; D may be TRBD1 (5 bases). V lost 2 bases, J lost 4 bases, and 9 bases lay in between. Germline V gene data show CDR1 as SGHRS and CDR2 as YFSETQ. The CDR3 has 14 amino acids. The CDR3 sequence: CASSFERGNEKLFF. The DNA of the CDR3 is TGCGCCAGCAGCTTCGAAAGGGGTAATGAAAAACTGTTTTTT.

The chain employs TRBV21-1 and TRBJ2-3; TRBD2, the table's D call, was not compared with the DNA. TRBV21-1 is annotated as a pseudogene. There are 16 residues in the CDR3. The CDR3 is CASSTASGGAGDTQYF. The CDR3 nucleotides read TGTGCCAGCAGCACTGCTAGCGGGGGGGCCGGAGATACGCAGTATTTT.

The rearrangement uses TRBV7-6 and TRBJ1-3; 8 positions match TRBD1. The CDR3 spans 15 residues. The ends lost 2 bases at V and 0 bases at J; junction bases unmatched: 0. Per germline, CDR1 SGHVS and CDR2 FNYEAQ. CDR3 region: CASSLQGASGNTIYF. The CDR3 DNA reads TGTGCCAGCAGCTTACAGGGGGCCTCTGGAAACACCATATATTTT.

The chain joins TRBV3-1 (or the pseudogene TRBV3-2) to TRBJ2-7; perhaps TRBD2 as D (5 bases). This CDR3 spans 12 amino acids. The V gene's germline CDR1 is LGHDT and CDR2 YNNKEL (reference sequence). V was trimmed by 0 bases and J by 7 bases, leaving 7 bases between them. The CDR3 here is CASSQDRGEQYF. In DNA, the CDR3 is TGTGCCAGCAGCCAAGATCGCGGGGAGCAGTACTTC.

The J gene is TRBJ2-7, the V gene TRBV10-2, with D maybe TRBD2 (6 bases). Germline loops: CDR1 WSHSY, CDR2 SAAADI. This CDR3 is 14 amino acids long. V was trimmed by 6 bases and J by 0 bases, leaving 12 bases between them. CDR3: CASRRDGSSYEQYF. In nucleotides, the CDR3 is TGCGCCAGCAGGAGGGACGGGAGCTCCTACGAGCAGTACTTC.

This chain uses TRBV27 with TRBJ2-1; the match to TRBD2 covers 12 bases. The germline V gene encodes CDR1 MNHEY and CDR2 SMNVEV (reference sequence). V lost 2 bases, J lost 4 bases, and 3 bases stayed unmatched. The CDR3 totals 16 residues. The CDR3 protein is CASSLLAGGLYNEQFF. For the CDR3, the DNA is TGTGCCAGCAGTTTACTAGCGGGGGGGCTATACAATGAGCAGTTCTTC.

The J gene is TRBJ1-3, the V gene TRBV30; no reliable D call. Trimming stripped 5 bases from V and 4 bases from J, with 15 bases between. The CDR3 length is 14 residues. Looked up from germline, CDR1 is GTSNPN and CDR2 is SVGIG (reference sequence). The CDR3, as DNA: TGTGCCTGGGGCTCTGGCATCTCCGGAAACACCATATATTTT. It is translated as CAWGSGISGNTIYF.

The chain recombines TRBV20-1 with TRBJ2-5; a possible D gene is TRBD2 (5 bases). CDR1 DFQATT and CDR2 SNEGSKA come from the germline V gene (reference sequence). The length of the CDR3 is 14 residues. The ends were cut back, 3 bases at V and 4 bases at J, with 15 bases in the middle. DNA for the CDR3: TGCAGTGCTAGTTCAAACGGGGTTGCAGAGACCCAGTACTTC. This sequence encodes CSASSNGVAETQYF.

The genes are TRBV7-9 and TRBJ2-3; perhaps TRBD2 as D (6 bases). The CDR3 runs to 16 residues. Germline CDR1 is SEHNR and CDR2 is FQNEAQ (reference sequence). V lost 5 bases, J lost 2 bases, and 17 bases lay in between. CDR3 in amino acids: CASSPRDSVYTDTQYF. The CDR3 DNA sequence: TGTGCCAGCAGCCCACGGGACTCCGTGTACACAGATACGCAGTATTTT.

The rearrangement joins TRBV5-6 to TRBJ1-2; D possibly corresponds to TRBD1 (6 bases). This CDR3 spans 15 amino acids. V shed 5 bases and J shed 8 bases, with 22 bases lying between them. CDR1 is SGHDT and CDR2 is YYEEEE in the germline V gene. For the CDR3, the DNA is TGTGCCAGCAGTCTCCTGGGGGACACCCAGCCCGGCTACACCTTC. Translation: CASSLLGDTQPGYTF.

This chain uses TRBV11-3 with TRBJ2-2, with 8 bases aligning to TRBD2. The CDR3 is made up of 16 amino acids. Germline CDR1 reads SGHNT; CDR2 reads YENEEA. V was clipped by 0 bases and J by 5 bases; unmatched bases: 5. CDR3 in amino acids: CASSLDGLAGTGELFF. Here the CDR3 DNA reads TGTGCCAGCAGCTTAGATGGGTTAGCGGGGACCGGGGAGCTGTTTTTT. The variable domain in full, with the rest retrieved from reference TRBV11-3 and TRBJ2-2, is EAGVVQSPRYKIIEKKQPVAFWCNPISGHNTLYWYLQNLGQGPELLIRYENEEAVDDSQLPKDRFSAERLKGVDSTLKIQPAELGDSAVYLCASSLDGLAGTGELFFGEGSRLTVL.

The chain couples TRBV7-9 to TRBJ2-7, with 9 bases that match TRBD1. The ends lost 4 bases at V and 4 bases at J; junction bases unmatched: 5. The CDR3 consists of 14 residues. Germline V CDR1 and CDR2: SEHNR, FQNEAQ (reference sequence). The DNA for the CDR3 is TGTGCCAGCAGCTATAAGACAGGGGGATACGAGCAGTACTTC. This translates into CASSYKTGGYEQYF.

A single count supports this clone. This chain links TRBV10-3 with TRBJ2-7; TRBD1 matches 8 bases. The CDR3 loop spans 14 amino acids. Germline values: CDR1 ENHRY, CDR2 SYGVKD. V dropped 8 bases and J dropped 4; count of bases not matched to a gene: 10. The CDR3 sequence: CAIWAGGAWYEQYF. CDR3 DNA: TGTGCCATCTGGGCAGGGGGCGCGTGGTACGAGCAGTACTTC.

The rearrangement uses TRBV6-5 and TRBJ2-7, with TRBD2 as a possible D gene (5 bases). The CDR3 is made up of 14 amino acids. The germline gives CDR1 MNHEY, CDR2 SVGAGI. Between the trimmed V and J ends, which lost 5 bases and 0 bases, there was a span of 11 bases. CDR3: CASSRRGSSYEQYF. CDR3 coding DNA: TGTGCCAGCAGTCGCCGCGGGTCCTCCTACGAGCAGTACTTC.

The genes are TRBV19 and TRBJ2-7; 11 bases align to TRBD1. Germline-derived CDR1 and CDR2 are LNHDA and SQIVND (reference sequence). The CDR3 consists of 15 residues. After removal of 3 bases from V and 6 bases from J, the junction contained 7 bases not matched to a gene. The CDR3, as DNA: TGTGCCAGTAGTATTCTGGACAGGGGGCGAGGCGAGCAGTACTTC. Protein product: CASSILDRGRGEQYF.

In DNA, the CDR3 is TGTGCCAGCAGCTCTGTGACAGCAAGAAATCAGCCCCAGCATTTT. Translated, it gives CASSSVTARNQPQHF. J is TRBJ1-5 and V is TRBV7-2, with a tentative D call TRBD1 (5 bases). Looked up from germline, CDR1 is SGHTA and CDR2 is FQGNSA. This CDR3 comprises 15 residues. Trimming removed 4 bases from V and 4 bases from J, with 14 bases in between. The complete variable domain, with remaining parts taken from reference TRBV7-2 and TRBJ1-5, reads GAGVSQSPSNKVTEKGKDVELRCDPISGHTALYWYRQSLGQGLEFLIYFQGNSAPDKSGLPSDRFSAERTGGSVSTLTIQRTQQEDSAVYLCASSSVTARNQPQHFGDGTRLSIL.